This TCR beta chain was recovered during a study of T cell responses to AZD1222 COVID-19 vaccine. As for the study in general: Whether given at about 4 or about 12 weeks, second doses were pooled. General observations from the study: Possibly, clonal diversity was underestimated; donors were largely white British and included more females. It was only after the peak T cell response that any repertoires were sampled. AZD1222 recipients seropositive at baseline numbered only six or seven.

Libraries were prepared by immunoSEQ multiplex PCR; TCRdb keeps only in-frame clonotypes and omits some of them. The sample yields over 100,000 clones, about 87% seen once. A remark on this clone: The target antigen is unknown.

Germline values: CDR1 LGHNA, CDR2 YSLEER. Between the trimmed V and J ends, which lost 4 bases and 5 bases, there was a span of 12 bases. This CDR3 has 13 residues. The chain joins TRBV4-3 to TRBJ2-7; possible D gene TRBD2, 5 bases. The sequence was collected from an adult in good health. Specimen: peripheral blood, collected on day 0 of AZD1222 vaccination. In nucleotides, the CDR3 is TGCGCCAGCAGCCGAGTACCGGGAAACGAGCAGTACTTC. It codes for CASSRVPGNEQYF.